These T cell receptor beta chains were read from a single sample in a study of blood T cell repertoires in COVID-19. Sequencing used immunoSEQ multiplex PCR; TCRdb keeps in-frame clones, though not all of them. The sample includes around 360,000 clones, approximately 87% of them seen just once. Sequences were obtained from PBMCs or T cells enriched from blood (not recorded which). These receptor sequences come from a middle-aged man in a cohort exposed to, infected with or recovered from COVID-19 (not recorded which). CDR3s leave out the opening cysteine and the closing phenylalanine or tryptophan. The order of the fields is V gene, J gene, CDR3 protein.

v_call: TRBV19; j_call: TRBJ1-1; cdr3_aa: ASHRRQGNTEAF
v_call: TRBV21-1; j_call: TRBJ2-5; cdr3_aa: ASSAQGLGGGETQY
v_call: TRBV29-1; j_call: TRBJ1-1; cdr3_aa: SVARQEQNTEAF
v_call: TRBV30; j_call: TRBJ2-2; cdr3_aa: AGNSGPAHTGELF
v_call: TRBV5-1; j_call: TRBJ1-2; cdr3_aa: ASSLGAGAAGYT
v_call: TRBV19; j_call: TRBJ2-3; cdr3_aa: ASNRRSGRATDTQY
v_call: TRBV18; j_call: TRBJ1-1; cdr3_aa: ASSRRGQRLNTEAF
v_call: TRBV24-1; j_call: TRBJ1-1; cdr3_aa: ATNGGINTEAF
v_call: TRBV3-1/TRBV3-2; j_call: TRBJ2-7; cdr3_aa: ASSQGRRGTYEQY
v_call: TRBV5-1; j_call: TRBJ2-3; cdr3_aa: ASSPDRVRDTQY
v_call: TRBV3-1/TRBV3-2; j_call: TRBJ1-2; cdr3_aa: ASSQAGGMGQGPSGYT
v_call: TRBV24-1; j_call: TRBJ2-3; cdr3_aa: ATSDPLDRLAGTDTQY
v_call: TRBV6-5; j_call: TRBJ2-3; cdr3_aa: ASSYPGTGRDTQY
v_call: TRBV4-2; j_call: TRBJ2-7; cdr3_aa: ASSQEGRDYEQY
v_call: TRBV28; j_call: TRBJ2-7; cdr3_aa: ASSSTGVSYEQY
v_call: TRBV14; j_call: TRBJ1-1; cdr3_aa: ASSQHRDRGTEAF
v_call: TRBV6-5; j_call: TRBJ1-2; cdr3_aa: ASIAGEINYGYT
v_call: TRBV9; j_call: TRBJ2-1; cdr3_aa: ASSVSGLAGVNEQF
v_call: TRBV7-8; j_call: TRBJ2-5; cdr3_aa: ASSFLFQETQY
v_call: TRBV30; j_call: TRBJ1-6; cdr3_aa: AWSVSHSLRNSPLH
v_call: TRBV18; j_call: TRBJ1-5; cdr3_aa: ASSPPDRGQPQH
v_call: TRBV18; j_call: TRBJ1-1; cdr3_aa: ASSPRELNTEAF
v_call: TRBV14; j_call: TRBJ2-1; cdr3_aa: ASSQDLGLAGGGEQF
v_call: TRBV9; j_call: TRBJ2-5; cdr3_aa: ASSSGPGQVKETQY
v_call: TRBV29-1; j_call: TRBJ2-7; cdr3_aa: SVVSGRSTYEQY
v_call: TRBV9; j_call: TRBJ1-1; cdr3_aa: ASSVGRHTEAF
v_call: TRBV28; j_call: TRBJ1-1; cdr3_aa: ASSLYQGAREAF
v_call: TRBV2; j_call: TRBJ2-2; cdr3_aa: ASSGDMGNTGELF
v_call: TRBV4-2; j_call: TRBJ1-5; cdr3_aa: ASSRTQGEGQPQH
v_call: TRBV11-1; j_call: TRBJ2-1; cdr3_aa: ASSKQGARRRNEQF
v_call: TRBV28; j_call: TRBJ2-7; cdr3_aa: ASRRTSGNEQY
v_call: TRBV5-4; j_call: TRBJ2-7; cdr3_aa: ASSSSGSGQY
v_call: TRBV4-1; j_call: TRBJ1-2; cdr3_aa: ASSQVYSEREGGYT
v_call: TRBV29-1; j_call: TRBJ2-5; cdr3_aa: SFETGGKETQY
v_call: TRBV7-3; j_call: TRBJ2-2; cdr3_aa: ASSVGQVGSGELF
v_call: TRBV7-9; j_call: TRBJ2-1; cdr3_aa: ASSPGLAGGEYNEQF
v_call: TRBV3-1/TRBV3-2; j_call: TRBJ2-2; cdr3_aa: ASSHPPIPGELF
v_call: TRBV7-2; j_call: TRBJ2-7; cdr3_aa: ASSIQGAVEQY
v_call: TRBV6-5; j_call: TRBJ1-2; cdr3_aa: ASSYSSDSAGYT
v_call: TRBV7-3; j_call: TRBJ1-5; cdr3_aa: ASSQGVGQPQH
v_call: TRBV25-1; j_call: TRBJ2-1; cdr3_aa: ASSELAGVYNEQF
v_call: TRBV6-5; j_call: TRBJ1-3; cdr3_aa: ASSYSTGGTGNTIY
v_call: TRBV7-8; j_call: TRBJ2-5; cdr3_aa: ASSSRQAPYQETQY
v_call: TRBV18; j_call: TRBJ1-5; cdr3_aa: ASSPGTGDQPQH
v_call: TRBV3-1/TRBV3-2; j_call: TRBJ2-1; cdr3_aa: ASRRTSGRYNEQF
v_call: TRBV5-1; j_call: TRBJ2-3; cdr3_aa: ASGTSDTDTQY
v_call: TRBV11-2; j_call: TRBJ1-5; cdr3_aa: ASSLYAGGRNQPQH
v_call: TRBV4-1; j_call: TRBJ2-1; cdr3_aa: ASSRTGTDNEQF
v_call: TRBV19; j_call: TRBJ2-1; cdr3_aa: ASSTRTSGSGYEQF
v_call: TRBV19; j_call: TRBJ2-3; cdr3_aa: ASSIDPGTDTQY
v_call: TRBV11-2; j_call: TRBJ2-2; cdr3_aa: ASSQGMAGISGELF
v_call: TRBV5-1; j_call: TRBJ1-2; cdr3_aa: ASGPNRGGYGYT
v_call: TRBV7-2; j_call: TRBJ2-1; cdr3_aa: ASSLPKDRGWSSYNEQF
v_call: TRBV3-1/TRBV3-2; j_call: TRBJ1-1; cdr3_aa: ASSQRENTEAF